This T cell receptor (beta chain) was retrieved from a study of blood T cell repertoires in COVID-19. Study context: Italy, Spain and the United States were the sources of the convalescent and acute COVID-19 samples. Sources were T cells, B-cell-depleted T cells, or PBMCs; the material itself was cDNA or gDNA.

Source study methods: Estimation of nucleated cell counts was performed using reference gene primer amplification. Produced via immunoSEQ multiplex PCR; TCRdb's table is partial and in-frame only. D and trimming were read from the DNA, whereas the V and J calls and clone size are those reported in that table. This sample yields about 81,000 clones, of which about nine tenths are seen a single time; around 10% belongs to the top ten. V gave up 1 base and J gave up 0 bases, with 4 bases separating them. The CDR3 is 14 amino acids. Per the germline V gene, CDR1 is SGHAT and CDR2 is FQNNGV. Source material: peripheral blood. The receptor was isolated from a man aged 70-80 years with active or convalescent COVID-19. The chain joins TRBV11-2 to TRBJ1-3, with D unresolved. CDR3 bases: TGTGCCAGCAGCTTAGTCAGCTCTGGAAACACCATATATTTT. It yields the protein CASSLVSSGNTIYF. Based on the CDR3 plus reference TRBV11-2 and TRBJ1-3, the full variable domain is EAGVAQSPRYKIIEKRQSVAFWCNPISGHATLYWYQQILGQGPKLLIQFQNNGVVDDSQLPKDRFSAERLKGVDSTLKIQPAKLEDSAVYLCASSLVSSGNTIYFGEGSWLTVV.